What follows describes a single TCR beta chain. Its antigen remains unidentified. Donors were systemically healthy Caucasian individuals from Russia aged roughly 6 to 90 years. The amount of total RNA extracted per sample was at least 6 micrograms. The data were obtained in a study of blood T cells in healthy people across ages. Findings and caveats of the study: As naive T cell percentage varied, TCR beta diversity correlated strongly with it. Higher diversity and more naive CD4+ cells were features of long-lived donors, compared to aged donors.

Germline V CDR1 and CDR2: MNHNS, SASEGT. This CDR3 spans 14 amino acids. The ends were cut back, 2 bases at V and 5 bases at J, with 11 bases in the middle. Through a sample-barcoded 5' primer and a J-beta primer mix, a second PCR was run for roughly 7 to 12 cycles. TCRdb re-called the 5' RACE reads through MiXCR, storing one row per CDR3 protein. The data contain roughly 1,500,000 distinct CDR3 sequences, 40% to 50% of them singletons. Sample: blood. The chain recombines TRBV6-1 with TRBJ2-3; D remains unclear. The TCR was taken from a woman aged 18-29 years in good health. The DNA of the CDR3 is TGTGCCAGCAGTGAAATCGTAGGCGTAGATACGCAGTATTTT. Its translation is CASSEIVGVDTQYF.